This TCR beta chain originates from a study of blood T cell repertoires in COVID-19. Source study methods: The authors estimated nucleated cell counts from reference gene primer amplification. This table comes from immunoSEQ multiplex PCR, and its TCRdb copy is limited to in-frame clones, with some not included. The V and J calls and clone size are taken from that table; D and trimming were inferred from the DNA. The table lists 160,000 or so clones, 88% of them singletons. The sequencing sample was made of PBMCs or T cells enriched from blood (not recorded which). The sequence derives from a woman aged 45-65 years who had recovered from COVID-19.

CDR3 loop: CATREGPAPGQPQHF. In DNA form, the CDR3 reads TGTGCCACAAGGGAGGGACCAGCCCCGGGACAGCCCCAGCATTTT. V is TRBV5-4 and J is TRBJ1-5, with D perhaps matching TRBD1 (5 bases). Germline V gene data show CDR1 as SGHNT and CDR2 as YYREEE (reference sequence). V lost 9 bases and J lost 7, with 23 bases in between. The CDR3 is 15 amino acids.